This T cell receptor beta chain was found in a study of Ad26.COV2.S vaccination and SARS-CoV-2 variants. As for the study in general: The authors gave Ad26.COV2.S intramuscularly, either once or twice 56 days apart. General study results and limits: Similar non-spike TCR breadth was observed in recipients of vaccine and of placebo. Analytic work on TCR breadth and depth might have understated the full extent of total T cell responses.

TCRdb's copy holds only in-frame clones and misses some; the assay was immunoSEQ multiplex PCR. The sample yields about 350,000 clones, roughly 89% seen once. Treatment described: 15 to 20 received Ad26.COV2.S at low or high dose, single or two shots; 5 received placebo; per-sample allocation not given. The investigators took samples on day 63 after the first vaccine or placebo injection. Worth noting for this clone: Antigen: not known.

This CDR3 comprises 15 residues. Germline CDR1 SGHNT, CDR2 YENEEA. With 5 bases clipped from V and 3 bases from J, the junction kept 5 bases outside the gene matches. The source was peripheral blood, collected in a trial of Ad26.COV2.S vaccine versus placebo. The receptor was isolated from a person aged 18-65 years who received the Ad26.COV2.S COVID-19 vaccine or a placebo. V is TRBV11-3 and J is TRBJ2-3, with 10 bases matching TRBD1. The CDR3 here is CASSTGTGVTDTQYF. DNA for the CDR3: TGTGCCAGCAGCACCGGGACAGGGGTTACAGATACGCAGTATTTT.